Sequencing of this T cell receptor beta chain was carried out in a study of blood T cell repertoires in COVID-19. Overall study context: The samples span acute and convalescent COVID-19 from the United States, Italy and Spain.

Clones were sequenced by immunoSEQ multiplex PCR, and TCRdb holds only the in-frame ones, with some missing. The table includes under 250,000 clones, about nine tenths detected once. The germline V gene has CDR1 MNHEY and CDR2 SVGAGI. The V end was cut by 7 bases, the J end by 2 bases, with 11 bases between. This CDR3 contains 13 residues. Seattle patient enrollment occurred during active infection, with longitudinal follow-up thereafter. The sequencing input was peripheral blood. The gene calls are TRBV6-5 and TRBJ2-5, with a tentative D call TRBD1 (5 bases). The receptor was isolated from a man aged 45 to 65 with COVID-19, enrolled during active disease. CDR3: CASNEQAQETQYF. As DNA, the CDR3 is TGTGCCAGCAACGAACAGGCTCAAGAGACCCAGTACTTC.